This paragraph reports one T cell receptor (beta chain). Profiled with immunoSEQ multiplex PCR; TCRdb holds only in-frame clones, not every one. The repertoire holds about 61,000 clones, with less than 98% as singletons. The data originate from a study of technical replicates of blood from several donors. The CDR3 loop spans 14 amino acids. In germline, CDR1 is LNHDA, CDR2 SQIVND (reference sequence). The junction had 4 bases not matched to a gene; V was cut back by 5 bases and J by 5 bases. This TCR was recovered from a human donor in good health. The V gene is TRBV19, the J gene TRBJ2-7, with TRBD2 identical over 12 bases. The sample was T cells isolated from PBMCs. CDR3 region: CASSLAGGQNEQYF. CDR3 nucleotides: TGTGCCAGTAGTCTAGCGGGAGGGCAAAACGAGCAGTACTTC.